This TCR beta chain was documented in a study of Ad26.COV2.S vaccination and SARS-CoV-2 variants. Study-wide findings and caveats: Vaccine recipients surpassed placebo recipients in spike-specific TCR breadth.

Assay: immunoSEQ multiplex PCR; the TCRdb copy retains only in-frame clones and omits some. The top ten clones hold approximately 3.3% of a sample with more than 250,000 clones, about 90% of them seen once. In the case of this clone: Its specificity is not known.

Treatment given: about 20 received Ad26.COV2.S at low or high dose, single or two shots; a few received placebo; per-sample allocation not given. Sampling occurred on day 63 after the first vaccine or placebo injection. The clonotype originates from a person aged 18-60 years who received the Ad26.COV2.S COVID-19 vaccine or a placebo. The sequenced sample was peripheral blood, obtained in a trial of Ad26.COV2.S vaccine versus placebo.

CDR3 in DNA: TGTGCCAGCGGACAGGGGGCCCTAAATGAGCAGTTCTTC. Amino acid sequence: CASGQGALNEQFF. The chain is built from TRBV13 and TRBJ2-1, with 11 nucleotides matching TRBD1. Germline V lookup: CDR1 PRHDT, CDR2 FYEKMQ (reference sequence). Germline trimming cut 8 bases from V and 7 bases from J; bases unmatched to any gene: 4. This CDR3 comprises 13 residues.